This T cell receptor (beta chain) was obtained from a study of T cells in narcolepsy. V dropped 10 bases and J dropped 1 base, with 13 bases sitting between them. The germline V gene encodes CDR1 MNHEY and CDR2 SVGAGI. The CDR3 has 14 amino acids. This table comes from immunoSEQ multiplex PCR, and its TCRdb copy is limited to in-frame clones, with some not included. The repertoire includes roughly 27,000 clones, roughly 86% of them detected once, and 0.9% to 1.2% sits in the top ten. Study results and caveats: Autoreactive clone sequences were missing from some blood memory CD4+ repertoires.

A note on this clone: The antigen is undetermined.

Sequencing was done on a sample of memory (CD45RA-) CD4+ T cells from blood. The receptor comes from a human donor in good health. This rearrangement joins TRBV6-5 to TRBJ2-2; D assignment may be TRBD1 or TRBD2 (5 bases each). CDR3 nucleotide sequence: TGTGCCACCTTGGGGGACCTGAACACCGGGGAGCTGTTTTTT. As protein: CATLGDLNTGELFF.